These T cell receptor beta chains were read from a single sample in a study of T-cell reconstitution after alpha-beta-depleted transplantation in children. TCRdb analysed the PCR reads with MiXCR anew, one entry per CDR3 protein. The table records some 29,000 distinct CDR3 sequences, about 6.3% of them present only once. The specimen was PBMCs, mostly from graft donor cells, collected 180 days after TCRalphabeta/CD19-depleted stem cell transplant. The receptor set was obtained from a male patient aged 10 to 17 who had a stem cell transplant for acute myeloid leukemia, so the T cells may come from the graft donor. The CDR3 runs from the conserved cysteine through the conserved F or W. The D gene is left open where the match is weak. Clone size is stated in some rows and not others, as once, few, many or a class when expanded.

>TRBD2|many|TRBJ2-3|TRBV5-1
TGCGCCAGCAGCTTGGATGGAGTAGCGGGGAGGGCAGATACGCAGTATTTT
CASSLDGVAGRADTQYF
>.|few|TRBJ2-3|TRBV6-5
TGTGCCAGCAGGCGTGACACATCCACAGATACGCAGTATTTT
CASRRDTSTDTQYF
>TRBD1|many|TRBJ2-2|TRBV30
TGTGCCTGGAGACTGACAGGGAATGCCGGGGAGCTGTTTTTT
CAWRLTGNAGELFF
>.|many|TRBJ2-7|TRBV28
TGTGCCAGTTTAACTAGCTCCCCCTACGAGCAGTACTTC
CASLTSSPYEQYF
>.|many|TRBJ1-1|TRBV10-1
TGCGCCAGCATCGGCACGGTATACCTCATGAACACTGAAGCTTTCTTT
CASIGTVYLMNTEAFF
>.|many|TRBJ1-4|TRBV6-5
TGTGCCAGCAAGGAGTGGGGCGCAACTAATGAAAAACTGTTTTTT
CASKEWGATNEKLFF
>.|.|TRBJ2-7|TRBV5-2
TGTGCCATGGGCCCCGGGACTAGCGGTTTAAGCGAGCAGTACTTC
CAMGPGTSGLSEQYF
>TRBD1|many|TRBJ1-1|TRBV29-1
TGCAGCGTCCGTCCCGGGACAGGGGCGAACACTGAAGCTTTCTTT
CSVRPGTGANTEAFF
>.|many|TRBJ2-1|TRBV7-2
TGTGCCAGCAGCTTAACAGGGATTGAGCAGTTCTTC
CASSLTGIEQFF
>.|many|TRBJ1-5|TRBV12-3/TRBV12-4
TGTGCCAGCAGTTTAGGGAGGGGTCAGCCCCAGCATTTT
CASSLGRGQPQHF
>TRBD1|many|TRBJ2-7|TRBV12-3/TRBV12-4
TGTGCCAGCAATAATACCGGGACAGGGGACGAGCAGTACTTC
CASNNTGTGDEQYF